The 27 T cell receptor beta chains below come from one sample, sequenced in a study of cytomegalovirus exposure and HLA in healthy donors (dated by TCRdb to 2016 to 2017). The method was the immunoSEQ multiplex PCR assay. A mixture of 60 forward primers for TCR Vbeta segments and 13 reverse primers for TCR Jbeta segments was used in the multiplex PCR. TCRdb re-hosts the immuneACCESS table, in-frame sequences only. Its copies lack some clones; in the studies checked, an unresolved V gene accounts for under half of them, and the cause for the rest is not known. The sample table contains roughly 120,000 clones; only one count was recorded for 15% of them. The top ten constitute under 2% of the sample. Material for sequencing was PBMCs. These receptors all stem from a woman younger than 30 in good health and CMV-seronegative.

The rearrangement uses TRBV10-3 and TRBJ2-7; TRBD2 might be the D (5 bases). V shed 10 bases and J shed 8 bases, with 21 bases lying between them. The CDR3 covers 13 residues. Looked up from germline, CDR1 is ENHRY and CDR2 is SYGVKD. Written as DNA, the CDR3 is TGTGCCACACACGAGGGCAGTCTGTCTAAGCAGTACTTC. It is translated as CATHEGSLSKQYF.

This clone was counted only a few times. The chain couples TRBV6-1 to TRBJ1-2, with a weak D call TRBD1 (6 bases). The CDR3 runs to 15 residues. V lost 2 bases to trimming and J lost 4 bases, with 14 bases between them. The germline CDR1 and CDR2 sequences are MNHNS and SASEGT. The CDR3 nucleotides read TGTGCCAGCAGTGAATCGGCGGGGGGCGGCTATGGCTACACCTTC. It is translated as CASSESAGGGYGYTF.

The chain joins TRBV5-1 to TRBJ1-6, with TRBD1 matching over 7 bases. The CDR3 runs 14 residues. The V segment lost 4 bases and the J segment 7 bases; nucleotides outside the gene matches: 5. The germline V gene encodes CDR1 SGHRS and CDR2 YFSETQ. The CDR3 spells CASSVTGPNSPLHF. The CDR3 nucleotides are TGCGCCAGCAGCGTGACAGGGCCCAATTCACCCCTCCACTTT.

This chain connects TRBV6-1 to TRBJ2-3; 15 nucleotides match TRBD2. The CDR3 runs to 15 residues. Germline values: CDR1 MNHNS, CDR2 SASEGT. Trimming at V came to 6 bases and at J to 6 bases, leaving 4 bases not matched to a gene. The CDR3 DNA reads as TGTGCCAGCAGGGGACTAGCGGGAGGTGCGGATACGCAGTATTTT. This codes for CASRGLAGGADTQYF.

The rearrangement links TRBV30 to TRBJ1-5; D not certain. V dropped 1 base and J dropped 3 bases, with 10 bases sitting between them. Germline V gives CDR1 GTSNPN, CDR2 SVGIG (reference sequence). The CDR3 sequence is 14 residues long. The CDR3 sequence is CAWSGLAVNQPQHF. CDR3 coding DNA: TGTGCCTGGAGTGGGTTGGCAGTCAATCAGCCCCAGCATTTT. Supplemented by reference TRBV30 and TRBJ1-5, the full variable domain reads SQTIHQWPATLVQPVGSPLSLECTVEGTSNPNLYWYRQAAGRGLQLLFYSVGIGQISSEVPQNLSASRPQDRQFILSSKKLLLSDSGFYLCAWSGLAVNQPQHFGDGTRLSIL.

The V and J genes are TRBV5-1 and TRBJ2-4; maybe TRBD2 (5 bases). V was clipped by 5 bases and J by 1 base, with 13 bases between them. Per the germline V gene, CDR1 is SGHRS and CDR2 is YFSETQ. The CDR3 is 15 residues long. CDR3 nucleotides: TGCGCCAGCAGTCCCGGGGAGCGCGCCAAAAACATTCAGTACTTC. Residues: CASSPGERAKNIQYF.

This clone was seen a handful of times. This rearrangement joins TRBV9 to TRBJ1-6, with 9 bases lining up with TRBD1. Germline lookup yields CDR1 SGDLS and CDR2 YYNGEE. The CDR3 loop spans 16 amino acids. After removal of 2 bases from V and 7 bases from J, the junction contained 7 bases not matched to a gene. The chain's CDR3 is CASSVEGGTGNSPLHF. For the CDR3, the DNA is TGTGCCAGCAGCGTCGAAGGAGGGACAGGGAATTCACCCCTCCACTTT.

The chain is built from TRBV5-1 and TRBJ2-5; TRBD2 matches 12 bases. The CDR3 loop spans 14 amino acids. Germline CDR1 is SGHRS and CDR2 is YFSETQ. J was trimmed by 2 bases and V by 9 bases; bases with no gene match: 5. DNA for the CDR3: TGCGCCACCGGGACTAGCGGGCGTCAAGAGACCCAGTACTTC. Its translation: CATGTSGRQETQYF.

This clone came up a few times. The chain has TRBV9 and TRBJ2-3, with a possible D match to TRBD2 (6 bases). Trimming took off 0 bases at V and 0 bases at J, with 11 bases between the two ends. The CDR3 covers 16 residues. The germline V gene encodes CDR1 SGDLS and CDR2 YYNGEE. The CDR3, as DNA: TGTGCCAGCAGCGTAGGAACTAGCATAAGCACAGATACGCAGTATTTT. This codes for CASSVGTSISTDTQYF.

The chain is built from TRBV5-1 and TRBJ1-4; D is uncertain. V was clipped by 2 bases and J by 5 bases, with 7 bases between them. The CDR3 runs 13 residues. Germline V gives CDR1 SGHRS, CDR2 YFSETQ. This CDR3 is CASSFGGNEKLFF. CDR3 bases: TGCGCCAGCAGCTTCGGCGGGAATGAAAAACTGTTTTTT.

The V gene is TRBV7-6, the J gene TRBJ2-1, with 13 bases identical to TRBD2. This CDR3 contains 18 residues. In germline, CDR1 is SGHVS, CDR2 FNYEAQ. J gave up 4 bases and V 6 bases, and 12 bases lay outside the gene matches. The CDR3 region is CASSSGLAGPGGYNEQFF. CDR3 DNA sequence: TGTGCCAGCAGTTCGGGACTAGCGGGACCAGGTGGTTACAATGAGCAGTTCTTC.

The chain links TRBV6-1 to TRBJ1-2; TRBD1 might be the D (6 bases). This CDR3 has 14 residues. In germline, CDR1 is MNHNS, CDR2 SASEGT. Trimming took off 2 bases at V and 9 bases at J, with 16 bases between the two ends. The CDR3 nucleotides are TGTGCCAGCAGTGAACCGGGACACCCCATAAGCTACACCTTC. Translation: CASSEPGHPISYTF.

The table lists this clone with a few counts. V usage is TRBV6-6 and J usage is TRBJ2-3; TRBD2 is a possible D gene (6 bases). The V and J ends lost 2 bases and 15 bases respectively, with 15 bases between them. CDR1 MNHNY and CDR2 SVGAGI come from the germline V gene (reference sequence). This CDR3 has 12 amino acids. The DNA of the CDR3 is TGTGCCAGCAGTTACGATGCGGGAAGGAAATATTTT. This codes for CASSYDAGRKYF.

The rearrangement links TRBV19 to TRBJ2-3; 14 bases match TRBD2. This CDR3 has 15 amino acids. The trim removed 6 bases at V and 2 bases at J, leaving 1 base unmatched. Germline V gene lookup returns CDR1 LNHDA and CDR2 SQIVND (reference sequence). In DNA, the CDR3 is TGTGCCAGTAGGGGACTAGCGGGGGTCACAGATACGCAGTATTTT. It specifies CASRGLAGVTDTQYF.

This clone was counted between two and nine times. This rearrangement joins TRBV29-1 to TRBJ2-4; 8 bases fit TRBD1. The germline V gene has CDR1 SQVTM and CDR2 ANQGSEA. CDR3 length: 14 amino acids. V shed 6 bases, J shed 3 bases, and the junction held 7 bases outside the gene matches. The CDR3 protein is CSVKQGEGKNIQYF. DNA of the CDR3: TGCAGCGTGAAACAGGGGGAAGGCAAAAACATTCAGTACTTC.

The chain has TRBV19 and TRBJ1-1, with D unresolved. Per the germline V gene, CDR1 is LNHDA and CDR2 is SQIVND (reference sequence). The CDR3 contains 13 residues. The V end lost 3 bases, the J end lost 5 bases, and 10 bases lay between the germline ends. The chain's CDR3 is CASSMGEWTEAFF. In DNA, the CDR3 is TGTGCCAGTAGTATGGGCGAGTGGACTGAAGCTTTCTTT.

This clone was picked up a small number of times. The chain is built from TRBV5-1 and TRBJ2-1, with 7 bases identical to TRBD1. The CDR3 is 15 residues long. The germline gives CDR1 SGHRS, CDR2 YFSETQ. J lost 10 bases, V lost 0 bases, and 10 bases had no gene match. The chain's CDR3 is CASSLDRSTGQEQFF. In DNA, the CDR3 is TGCGCCAGCAGCTTGGACCGGTCGACAGGGCAAGAGCAGTTCTTC.

The chain recombines TRBV9 with TRBJ2-2; 16 nucleotides agree with TRBD2. The CDR3 runs to 18 residues. J gave up 2 bases and V 2 bases, and 3 bases lay outside the gene matches. Germline V CDR1 and CDR2: SGDLS, YYNGEE. The CDR3 here is CASSVGLAGGVNTGELFF. CDR3 DNA: TGTGCCAGCAGCGTGGGACTAGCGGGGGGGGTTAACACCGGGGAGCTGTTTTTT.

This chain joins TRBV5-4 and TRBJ1-6; TRBD1 matches 8 bases. The V and J ends lost 4 bases and 7 bases, in that order; junction bases with no gene match: 4. Germline CDR1 reads SGHNT; CDR2 reads YYREEE (reference sequence). This CDR3 region has 14 residues. Here the CDR3 DNA reads TGTGCCAGCAGCGCACAGGGGGAGAATTCACCCCTCCACTTT. Its protein is CASSAQGENSPLHF.

This clone turned up a few times. The chain joins TRBV25-1 to TRBJ2-5, with TRBD1 matching over 8 bases. CDR1 is MGHDK, CDR2 SYGVNS, per germline. The CDR3 totals 16 residues. After removal of 0 bases from V and 1 base from J, the junction contained 4 bases not matched to a gene. Written as DNA, the CDR3 is TGTGCCAGCAGTGAATATGGGACAGGAGTCCAAGAGACCCAGTACTTC. It translates to CASSEYGTGVQETQYF.

The sample holds a few counts of this clone. The chain employs TRBV27 and TRBJ2-5; D gene uncertain. The ends were cut back, 1 base at V and 2 bases at J, with 17 bases in the middle. This CDR3 is built from 17 residues. Germline V gives CDR1 MNHEY, CDR2 SMNVEV (reference sequence). DNA for the CDR3: TGTGCCAGCAGTTTATATCCCCCCTATGGCGGTCAAGAGACCCAGTACTTC. Amino acid sequence: CASSLYPPYGGQETQYF.

This clone was counted between two and nine times. The J gene is TRBJ2-1, the V gene TRBV27; D perhaps matches TRBD2 (6 bases). Germline V gene lookup returns CDR1 MNHEY and CDR2 SMNVEV (reference sequence). V was trimmed by 2 bases and J by 6 bases, leaving 11 bases between them. The CDR3 covers 14 residues. The CDR3, as DNA: TGTGCCAGCAGTTTAGTGAGTAGCGGCAATGAGCAGTTCTTC. Its protein is CASSLVSSGNEQFF.

This chain connects TRBV28 to TRBJ1-5; TRBD1 agrees at 8 bases. The germline V gene has CDR1 MDHEN and CDR2 SYDVKM. The CDR3 spans 17 residues. The V gene end was trimmed by 6 bases and the J gene end by 6 bases; junction bases not matched to a gene: 16. The CDR3: CASSLMGTGGLFQPQHF. In DNA, the CDR3 is TGTGCCAGCAGCCTTATGGGGACAGGAGGTTTGTTTCAGCCCCAGCATTTT.

V and J are TRBV10-3 and TRBJ2-1; TRBD2 matches at 9 bases. J was trimmed by 7 bases and V by 0 bases; bases with no gene match: 4. The CDR3 contains 15 residues. Germline lookup yields CDR1 ENHRY and CDR2 SYGVKD. This chain's CDR3 is CAISESRGGVNEQFF. The CDR3 DNA sequence: TGTGCCATCAGTGAGTCGCGGGGGGGCGTGAATGAGCAGTTCTTC.

The V call is TRBV30, the J call TRBJ1-1; tentative D call: TRBD1 (6 bases). CDR1 GTSNPN and CDR2 SVGIG come from the germline V gene (reference sequence). This CDR3 has 14 amino acids. V lost 2 bases and J 1 base, leaving 11 bases between the germline ends. CDR3 DNA sequence: TGTGCCTGGAGTTCGGGCAGGGGGAACACTGAAGCTTTCTTT. Residues: CAWSSGRGNTEAFF.

This clone was observed a handful of times. This chain uses TRBV10-2 with TRBJ1-1; D uncertain. Looked up from germline, CDR1 is WSHSY and CDR2 is SAAADI. V was pared by 3 bases and J by 11 bases, with 16 bases between. The CDR3 is 13 residues long. The CDR3 spells CASSDVRDLWAFF. The CDR3 region has the DNA TGCGCCAGCAGTGATGTTCGGGATCTCTGGGCTTTCTTT.

This CDR3 is CASRWGQANTGELFF. The CDR3 nucleotides read TGTGCCAGCAGGTGGGGGCAGGCGAACACCGGGGAGCTGTTTTTT. The chain links TRBV7-9 to TRBJ2-2, with a weak D call TRBD1 (6 bases). V was clipped by 6 bases and J by 0 bases, with 11 bases between them. The CDR3 extends over 15 amino acids. Germline assignment: CDR1 SEHNR and CDR2 FQNEAQ (reference sequence).